The 24 T cell receptor beta chains below all came from one sample that was sequenced in a study of cytomegalovirus exposure and HLA in healthy donors. Both 60 Vbeta primers and 13 Jbeta primers went into the PCR. Sequenced by immunoSEQ multiplex PCR; TCRdb stores in-frame clones only, minus some. The data contain 110,000 to 150,000 clones, around 80% of them singletons. The sample taken for sequencing was PBMCs. These TCRs come from a male donor in good health and CMV-seronegative.

The sample holds a few counts of this clone. This chain connects TRBV7-9 to TRBJ2-7; 7 positions agree with TRBD1. The CDR3 contains 15 residues. J gave up 1 base and V 3 bases, and 6 bases lay outside the gene matches. Germline V gene lookup returns CDR1 SEHNR and CDR2 FQNEAQ (reference sequence). In DNA, the CDR3 is TGTGCCAGCAGCTTGTTAAGGGGGCTGTCCTACGAGCAGTACTTC. Residues: CASSLLRGLSYEQYF.

This clone was counted only a few times. The chain is built from TRBV5-4 and TRBJ2-3, with 8 bases lining up with TRBD1. V trimming: 4 bases; J trimming: 2 bases; junction bases outside the gene matches: 9. Germline loops: CDR1 SGHNT, CDR2 YYREEE (reference sequence). The CDR3 is 16 amino acids. CDR3 sequence (DNA): TGTGCCAGCAGCCCCGGGACAGGTGGCCCCACAGATACGCAGTATTTT. It yields the protein CASSPGTGGPTDTQYF.

This chain joins TRBV29-1 and TRBJ1-1; a possible D gene is TRBD1 (6 bases). V was trimmed by 4 bases and J by 0 bases, leaving 12 bases between them. The CDR3 extends over 14 amino acids. Germline V gene data show CDR1 as SQVTM and CDR2 as ANQGSEA. The CDR3 sequence: CSVAGGRMNTEAFF. CDR3 sequence (DNA): TGCAGCGTTGCGGGGGGGCGGATGAACACTGAAGCTTTCTTT.

The chain combines TRBV30 with TRBJ2-2; D may be TRBD1 (6 bases). The CDR3 totals 16 residues. Looked up from germline, CDR1 is GTSNPN and CDR2 is SVGIG (reference sequence). Trimming shortened V by 0 bases and J by 5 bases, and 16 bases separated the two germline ends. CDR3 bases: TGTGCCTGGAGTGTAAAGTTACAGGGTGGGACCGGGGAGCTGTTTTTT. Encoded protein: CAWSVKLQGGTGELFF.

The rearrangement uses TRBV5-1 and TRBJ2-5; 7 positions agree with TRBD1. V shed 3 bases and J 2 bases; nucleotides not matched to a gene: 10. There are 16 residues in the CDR3. Germline CDR1 reads SGHRS; CDR2 reads YFSETQ. This CDR3 reads CASSSLDRARQETQYF. The CDR3 DNA is TGCGCCAGCAGCTCCTTAGACAGGGCCAGACAAGAGACCCAGTACTTC.

The chain carries TRBV7-9 and TRBJ2-1; 10 nucleotides agree with TRBD2. The CDR3 runs to 15 residues. Germline V CDR1 and CDR2: SEHNR, FQNEAQ (reference sequence). The junction had 2 bases not matched to a gene; V was cut back by 0 bases and J by 6 bases. The CDR3 is CASSLALAGVNEQFF. CDR3 in DNA: TGTGCCAGCAGCTTAGCTCTAGCGGGAGTCAATGAGCAGTTCTTC.

The rearrangement links TRBV7-9 to TRBJ1-2; tentatively, D is TRBD1 (5 bases). Trimming stripped 2 bases from V and 2 bases from J, with 6 bases between. The CDR3 runs 13 residues. CDR1 is SEHNR, CDR2 FQNEAQ, per germline (reference sequence). CDR3 protein: CASSLRGNYGYTF. The CDR3 DNA is TGTGCCAGCAGCTTAAGGGGCAACTATGGCTACACCTTC.

This chain joins TRBV12-5 and TRBJ1-1; TRBD1 matches at 7 bases. CDR1 LGHNT and CDR2 FRNRAP come from the germline V gene. The CDR3 sequence is 15 residues long. V lost 6 bases and J lost 3; bases outside the gene matches: 10. CDR3 sequence (DNA): TGTGCTAGTGGGAGGGGGCAGGGCGGTCACACTGAAGCTTTCTTT. Translating gives CASGRGQGGHTEAFF. Full variable domain (missing parts from reference TRBV12-5 and TRBJ1-1): DARVTQTPRHKVTEMGQEVTMRCQPILGHNTVFWYRQTMMQGLELLAYFRNRAPLDDSGMPKDRFSAEMPDATLATLKIQPSEPRDSAVYFCASGRGQGGHTEAFFGQGTRLTVV.

The chain couples TRBV12-5 to TRBJ2-3; 7 bases are a match to TRBD1. V gave up 7 bases and J gave up 0 bases; unmatched junction bases: 7. This CDR3 spans 15 amino acids. CDR1 LGHNT and CDR2 FRNRAP come from the germline V gene. In DNA, the CDR3 is TGTGCTAGTGCCCGGGACAGAGCCAGCACAGATACGCAGTATTTT. Translated, it gives CASARDRASTDTQYF.

The chain combines TRBV5-4 with TRBJ2-2; D perhaps matches TRBD2 (5 bases). Deletions cut 0 bases from V and 7 bases from J, with 10 bases between. Germline assignment: CDR1 SGHNT and CDR2 YYREEE (reference sequence). This CDR3 has 14 residues. The CDR3 region is CASSLAGVNGELFF. The CDR3 region has the DNA TGTGCCAGCAGCTTGGCCGGGGTCAACGGGGAGCTGTTTTTT. Variable domain in full (rest from reference TRBV5-4 and TRBJ2-2): ETGVTQSPTHLIKTRGQQVTLRCSSQSGHNTVSWYQQALGQGPQFIFQYYREEENGRGNFPPRFSGLQFPNYSSELNVNALELDDSALYLCASSLAGVNGELFFGEGSRLTVL.

The rearrangement joins TRBV6-5 to TRBJ1-2, with a tentative D call TRBD1 (5 bases). The CDR3 covers 16 residues. With 2 bases removed from V and 2 bases from J, the gap between germline ends came to 15 bases. The germline V gene encodes CDR1 MNHEY and CDR2 SVGAGI. The CDR3: CASSYSRGVPNYGYTF. In DNA form, the CDR3 reads TGTGCCAGCAGTTACAGTCGGGGGGTTCCCAACTATGGCTACACCTTC.

The rearrangement links TRBV19 to TRBJ2-1; perhaps TRBD2 as D (5 bases). Trimming removed 3 bases at V and 0 bases at J, with 9 bases between. This CDR3 is built from 15 residues. Germline V CDR1 and CDR2: LNHDA, SQIVND (reference sequence). CDR3 residues: CASSMSGRSYNEQFF. The CDR3 nucleotides read TGTGCCAGTAGTATGAGCGGACGCTCCTACAATGAGCAGTTCTTC.

CDR3 in DNA: TGTGCCAGCAGTCCCGGGACAGCTACAGATACGCAGTATTTT. Translation: CASSPGTATDTQYF. The gene calls are TRBV2 and TRBJ2-3, with TRBD1 identical over 7 bases. The CDR3 sequence is 14 residues long. CDR1 and CDR2 (germline): SNHLY, FYNNEI. Trimming at V came to 5 bases and at J to 3 bases, leaving 5 bases not matched to a gene.

The rearrangement uses TRBV15 and TRBJ2-2, with D tentatively TRBD2 (5 bases). The CDR3 totals 17 residues. Trimming removed 0 bases at V and 7 bases at J, with 18 bases between. Germline V CDR1 and CDR2: LNHNV, YYDKDF (reference sequence). The CDR3 region is CATSRDRRQGSGGELFF. The CDR3 DNA follows: TGTGCCACCAGCAGAGATCGTCGCCAAGGGAGTGGCGGGGAGCTGTTTTTT.

The CDR3 protein is CASSQEKGARNTGELFF. In DNA form, the CDR3 reads TGCGCCAGCAGCCAAGAGAAGGGGGCGAGGAACACCGGGGAGCTGTTTTTT. The rearrangement links TRBV4-3 to TRBJ2-2, with 7 bases fitting TRBD1. Germline CDR1 is LGHNA and CDR2 is YSLEER. The J segment lost 1 base and the V segment lost 0 bases, leaving 5 bases of the junction unmatched. CDR3 length equals 17 residues.

J is TRBJ2-3 and V is TRBV6-4, with 10 bases fitting TRBD2. Germline assignment: CDR1 MRHNA and CDR2 SNTAGT. This CDR3 has 15 residues. The V gene end was trimmed by 0 bases and the J gene end by 4 bases; junction bases not matched to a gene: 1. CDR3 in DNA: TGTGCCAGCAGTGACTCTAGCGGGGGGCCAGATACGCAGTATTTT. It translates to CASSDSSGGPDTQYF.

V gene TRBV10-3 combines with J gene TRBJ2-3; TRBD2 is a possible D gene (5 bases). This CDR3 spans 15 amino acids. Germline-derived CDR1 and CDR2 are ENHRY and SYGVKD. With 6 bases removed from V and 2 bases from J, the gap between germline ends came to 15 bases. The CDR3 reads CAISASYGPTDTQYF. The CDR3 DNA reads TGTGCCATCAGCGCTAGCTACGGACCCACAGATACGCAGTATTTT.

This clone came up a few times. The chain joins TRBV30 to TRBJ1-6; 11 nucleotides align to TRBD1. The CDR3 is made up of 13 amino acids. V shed 6 bases, J shed 11 bases, and the junction held 6 bases outside the gene matches. Germline values: CDR1 GTSNPN, CDR2 SVGIG (reference sequence). The CDR3 region is CACGTGGGPPLHF. Here the CDR3 DNA reads TGTGCCTGCGGGACAGGGGGAGGTCCACCCCTCCACTTT.

The rearrangement uses TRBV6-6 and TRBJ1-2; D is ambiguous. This CDR3 region has 16 residues. V lost 8 bases to trimming and J lost 6 bases, with 25 bases between them. The germline V gene has CDR1 MNHNY and CDR2 SVGAGI (reference sequence). CDR3 DNA sequence: TGTGCCAGCTTTCCCCTGCGAGGCCGATATGAGGATGGCTACACCTTC. This codes for CASFPLRGRYEDGYTF.

This chain joins TRBV5-1 and TRBJ2-5; TRBD2 aligns across 11 bases. V lost 6 bases, J lost 4 bases, and 8 bases stayed unmatched. The V gene's germline CDR1 is SGHRS and CDR2 YFSETQ. CDR3 length: 15 amino acids. CDR3 region: CASNLAGGLGETQYF. Written as DNA, the CDR3 is TGCGCCAGCAATTTAGCGGGGGGGCTCGGAGAGACCCAGTACTTC.

The rearrangement links TRBV30 to TRBJ2-7; D uncertain. This CDR3 has 12 residues. Per the germline V gene, CDR1 is GTSNPN and CDR2 is SVGIG (reference sequence). V was pared by 3 bases and J by 2 bases, with 8 bases between. The CDR3 coding sequence is TGTGCCTGGAGCCGAGATCCCTACGAGCAGTACTTC. Translated: CAWSRDPYEQYF.

The V gene is TRBV18, the J gene TRBJ1-1; unclear D gene. The CDR3 is made up of 15 amino acids. CDR1 is KGHSH and CDR2 is LQKENI in the germline V gene. V was trimmed by 3 bases and J by 5 bases, leaving 16 bases between them. The CDR3 spells CASSPDRARETEAFF. Written as DNA, the CDR3 is TGTGCCAGCTCACCGGATCGGGCGAGGGAGACTGAAGCTTTCTTT.

The chain combines TRBV11-2 with TRBJ1-1; TRBD1 matches at 9 bases. The CDR3 loop spans 15 amino acids. From germline, CDR1 is SGHAT and CDR2 FQNNGV. Trimming removed 8 bases from V and 5 bases from J; junction bases left unmatched: 12. CDR3 sequence: CASRSRDRVQTEAFF. The CDR3 DNA follows: TGTGCCAGCCGTAGCCGGGACAGGGTTCAGACTGAAGCTTTCTTT.

The chain carries TRBV15 and TRBJ1-4, with TRBD1 matching 7 bases. V shed 0 bases, J shed 4 bases, and the junction held 14 bases outside the gene matches. The CDR3 sequence is 19 residues long. Germline V CDR1 and CDR2: LNHNV, YYDKDF (reference sequence). The CDR3 protein is CATSRDPHMGTASNEKLFF. Here the CDR3 DNA reads TGTGCCACCAGCAGAGACCCTCATATGGGGACAGCAAGTAATGAAAAACTGTTTTTT. The full variable domain, in which reference TRBV15 and TRBJ1-4 provide the parts outside the CDR3, is DAMVIQNPRYQVTQFGKPVTLSCSQTLNHNVMYWYQQKSSQAPKLLFHYYDKDFNNEADTPDNFQSRRPNTSFCFLDIRSPGLGDTAMYLCATSRDPHMGTASNEKLFFGSGTQLSVL.